What follows is one T cell receptor (beta chain) and its context. Its specificity is unknown. These data belong to a study of cytomegalovirus exposure and HLA in healthy donors. Study-level points and caveats: Later, TCR association rates were found to vary by HLA locus, highest for DRB1 and lowest for HLA-C. The study reported that TCR beta sequences accurately predicted HLA-A and HLA-B alleles in most subjects.

Trimming stripped 0 bases from V and 2 bases from J, with 8 bases between. The germline V gene encodes CDR1 ENHRY and CDR2 SYGVKD. This CDR3 spans 15 amino acids. Both 60 Vbeta primers and 13 Jbeta primers went into the PCR. Libraries were prepared by immunoSEQ multiplex PCR; TCRdb keeps only in-frame clonotypes and omits some of them. This sample carries around 140,000 clones, over 75% of them seen once, and the ten largest clones take 2.9%. The rearrangement joins TRBV10-3 to TRBJ2-1, with unresolved D. Material for sequencing was PBMCs. The source of this sequence is a woman aged 30 to 39 in good health and CMV-seronegative. Here the CDR3 reads CAISESRWPYNEQFF. The CDR3 DNA is TGTGCCATCAGTGAGTCGAGGTGGCCCTACAATGAGCAGTTCTTC.